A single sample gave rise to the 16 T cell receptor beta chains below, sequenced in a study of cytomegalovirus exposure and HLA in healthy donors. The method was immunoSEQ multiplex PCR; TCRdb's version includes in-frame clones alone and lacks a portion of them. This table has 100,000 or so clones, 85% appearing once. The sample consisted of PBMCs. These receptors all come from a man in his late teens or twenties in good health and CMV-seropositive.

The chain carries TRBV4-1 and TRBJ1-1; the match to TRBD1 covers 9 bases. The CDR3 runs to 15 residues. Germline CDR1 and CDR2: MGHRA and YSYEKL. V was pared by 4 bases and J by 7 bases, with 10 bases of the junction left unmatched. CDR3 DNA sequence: TGCGCCAGCAGCCGACCAACAGGGGGCAGAGGTGAAGCTTTCTTT. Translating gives CASSRPTGGRGEAFF.

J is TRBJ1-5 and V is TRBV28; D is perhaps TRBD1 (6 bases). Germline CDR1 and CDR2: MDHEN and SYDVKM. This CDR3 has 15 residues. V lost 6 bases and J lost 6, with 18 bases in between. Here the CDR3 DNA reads TGTGCCAGCAGCTATCCCGGGACACTAGGTCAGCCCCAGCATTTT. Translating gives CASSYPGTLGQPQHF.

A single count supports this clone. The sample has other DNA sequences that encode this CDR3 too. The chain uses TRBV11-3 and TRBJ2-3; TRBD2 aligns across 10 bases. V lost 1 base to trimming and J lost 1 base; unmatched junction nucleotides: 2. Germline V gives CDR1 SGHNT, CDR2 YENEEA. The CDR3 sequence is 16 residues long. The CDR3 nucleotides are TGTGCCAGCAGCTTAGGGCTAGCGGGAGGCACAGATACGCAGTATTTT. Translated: CASSLGLAGGTDTQYF.

The chain's CDR3 is CASSLGSGSNTDTQYF. CDR3 nucleotide sequence: TGTGCCAGCAGTTTAGGGAGTGGGAGCAACACAGATACGCAGTATTTT. The V gene is TRBV27, the J gene TRBJ2-3; perhaps TRBD2 as D (5 bases). V lost 2 bases and J 2 bases, leaving 14 bases between the germline ends. Germline CDR1 and CDR2: MNHEY and SMNVEV (reference sequence). CDR3 length: 16 residues.

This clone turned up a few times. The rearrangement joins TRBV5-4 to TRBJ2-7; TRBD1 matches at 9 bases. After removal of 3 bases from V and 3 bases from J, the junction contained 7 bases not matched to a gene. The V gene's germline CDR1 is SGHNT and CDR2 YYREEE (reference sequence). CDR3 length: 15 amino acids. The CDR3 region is CASSSPGQGVYEQYV. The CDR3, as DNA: TGTGCCAGCAGCTCTCCGGGACAGGGAGTCTACGAGCAGTACGTC.

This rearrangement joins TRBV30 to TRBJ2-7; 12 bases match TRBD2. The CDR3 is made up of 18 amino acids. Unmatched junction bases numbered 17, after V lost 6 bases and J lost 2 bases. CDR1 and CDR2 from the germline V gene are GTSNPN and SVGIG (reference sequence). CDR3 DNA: TGTGCCTGCAGGGCCCGGGCTCTAGCGGGAGGGCTTCCCTACGAGCAGTACTTC. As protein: CACRARALAGGLPYEQYF. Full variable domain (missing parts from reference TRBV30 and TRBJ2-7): SQTIHQWPATLVQPVGSPLSLECTVEGTSNPNLYWYRQAAGRGLQLLFYSVGIGQISSEVPQNLSASRPQDRQFILSSKKLLLSDSGFYLCACRARALAGGLPYEQYFGPGTRLTVT.

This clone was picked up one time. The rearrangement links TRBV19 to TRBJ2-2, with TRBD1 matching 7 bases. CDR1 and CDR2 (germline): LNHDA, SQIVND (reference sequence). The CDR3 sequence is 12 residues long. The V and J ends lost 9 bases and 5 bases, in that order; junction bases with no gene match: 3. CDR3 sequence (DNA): TGTGCCAGCGCAGGGGGAACCGGGGAGCTGTTTTTT. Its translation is CASAGGTGELFF.

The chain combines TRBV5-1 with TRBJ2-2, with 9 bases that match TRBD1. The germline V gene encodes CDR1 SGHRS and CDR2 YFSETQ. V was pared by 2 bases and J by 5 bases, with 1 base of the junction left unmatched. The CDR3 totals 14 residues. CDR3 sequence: CASSFGQGTGELFF. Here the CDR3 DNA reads TGCGCCAGCAGCTTCGGACAGGGGACCGGGGAGCTGTTTTTT.

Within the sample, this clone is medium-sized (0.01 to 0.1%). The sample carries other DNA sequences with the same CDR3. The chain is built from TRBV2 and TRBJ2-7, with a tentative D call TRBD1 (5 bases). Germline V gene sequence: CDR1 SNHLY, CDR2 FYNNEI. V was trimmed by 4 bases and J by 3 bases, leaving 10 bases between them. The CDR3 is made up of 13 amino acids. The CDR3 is CASSVGQGYEQYF. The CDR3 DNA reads TGTGCCAGCAGTGTAGGGCAGGGCTACGAGCAGTACTTC.

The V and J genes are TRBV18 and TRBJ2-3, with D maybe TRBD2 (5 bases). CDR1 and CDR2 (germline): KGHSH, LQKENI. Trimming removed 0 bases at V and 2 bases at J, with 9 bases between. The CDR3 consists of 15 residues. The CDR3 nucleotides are TGTGCCAGCTCACCACCCGGACTCAACACAGATACGCAGTATTTT. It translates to CASSPPGLNTDTQYF.

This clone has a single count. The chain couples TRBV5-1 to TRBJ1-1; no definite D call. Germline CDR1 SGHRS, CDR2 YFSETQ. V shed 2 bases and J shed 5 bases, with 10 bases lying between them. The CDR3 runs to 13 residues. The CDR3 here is CASSFWGETEAFF. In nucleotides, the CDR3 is TGCGCCAGCAGCTTCTGGGGAGAGACTGAAGCTTTCTTT.

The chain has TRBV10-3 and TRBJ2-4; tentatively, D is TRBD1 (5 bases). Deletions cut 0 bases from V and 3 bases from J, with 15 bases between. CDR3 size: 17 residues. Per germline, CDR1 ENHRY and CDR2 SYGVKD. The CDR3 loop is CAISESRGTLDKNIQYF. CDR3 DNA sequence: TGTGCCATCAGTGAGTCTAGGGGCACTCTCGACAAAAACATTCAGTACTTC.

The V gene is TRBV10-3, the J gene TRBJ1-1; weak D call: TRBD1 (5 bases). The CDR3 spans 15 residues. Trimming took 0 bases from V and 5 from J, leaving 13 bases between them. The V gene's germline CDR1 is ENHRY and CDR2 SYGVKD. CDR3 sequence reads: CAISESFAGKTEAFF. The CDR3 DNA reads TGTGCCATCAGTGAGTCGTTCGCAGGGAAGACTGAAGCTTTCTTT.

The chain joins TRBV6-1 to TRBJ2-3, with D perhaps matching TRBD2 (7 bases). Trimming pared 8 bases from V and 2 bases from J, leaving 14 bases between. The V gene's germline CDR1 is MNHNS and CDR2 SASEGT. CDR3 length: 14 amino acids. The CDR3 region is CASPARGPTDTQYF. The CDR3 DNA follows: TGTGCCAGCCCCGCGCGGGGGCCCACAGATACGCAGTATTTT.

The CDR3 spells CASSPWGGADTEAFF. The CDR3 bases are TGCGCCAGCAGCCCTTGGGGGGGCGCGGACACTGAAGCTTTCTTT. V usage is TRBV5-1 and J usage is TRBJ1-1; D is perhaps TRBD1 (6 bases). Trimming stripped 4 bases from V and 3 bases from J, with 16 bases between. This CDR3 contains 15 residues. Germline CDR1 is SGHRS and CDR2 is YFSETQ.

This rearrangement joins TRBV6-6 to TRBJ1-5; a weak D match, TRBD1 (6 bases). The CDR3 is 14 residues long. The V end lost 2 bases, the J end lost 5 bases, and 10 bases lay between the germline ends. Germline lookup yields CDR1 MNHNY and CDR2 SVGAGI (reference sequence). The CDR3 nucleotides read TGTGCCAGCAGTTACAACAGGGAAGATCAGCCCCAGCATTTT. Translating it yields CASSYNREDQPQHF.